The 12 T cell receptor beta chains presented below share a single source sample, sequenced in a study of blood T cell repertoires in COVID-19. Profiling relied on immunoSEQ multiplex PCR, and the TCRdb table lists in-frame clones only, not all of them. The sample contains around 170,000 clones, 84% of which appear only once. The sequencing sample was made of PBMCs or T cells enriched from blood (not recorded which). Source of these receptors: a man aged 50-59 years who had recovered from COVID-19.

The chain carries TRBV27 and TRBJ1-2; possibly TRBD1 for D (5 bases). Trimming shortened V by 2 bases and J by 4 bases, and 11 bases separated the two germline ends. Germline CDR1 is MNHEY and CDR2 is SMNVEV (reference sequence). The CDR3 is 14 residues long. The CDR3 region has the DNA TGTGCCAGCAGTTTAAAAGGGGAAGGCTATGGCTACACCTTC. Translation gives CASSLKGEGYGYTF.

This chain connects TRBV19 to TRBJ2-5; the D gene is possibly TRBD1 (5 bases). Per the germline V gene, CDR1 is LNHDA and CDR2 is SQIVND (reference sequence). V was cut by 1 base and J by 2 bases, with 5 bases left in between. CDR3 size: 13 residues. This CDR3 reads CASSIGQQETQYF. DNA for the CDR3: TGTGCCAGTAGTATAGGACAGCAAGAGACCCAGTACTTC.

The sample holds a few counts of this clone. The CDR3 DNA follows: TGTGCCAGCAGCAAACCCGGGACAGATCAGCCCCAGCATTTT. Encoded protein: CASSKPGTDQPQHF. The J gene is TRBJ1-5, the V gene TRBV25-1; TRBD1 agrees at 7 bases. The CDR3 totals 14 residues. Germline trimming cut 6 bases from V and 5 bases from J; bases unmatched to any gene: 7. Germline lookup yields CDR1 MGHDK and CDR2 SYGVNS. The full variable domain, rest sourced from reference TRBV25-1 and TRBJ1-5, is EADIYQTPRYLVIGTGKKITLECSQTMGHDKMYWYQQDPGMELHLIHYSYGVNSTEKGDLSSESTVSRIRTEHFPLTLESARPSHTSQYLCASSKPGTDQPQHFGDGTRLSIL.

The chain couples TRBV7-2 to TRBJ2-3, with TRBD2 matching 11 bases. Germline-derived CDR1 and CDR2 are SGHTA and FQGNSA. CDR3 size: 16 residues. V shed 5 bases and J 4 bases; nucleotides not matched to a gene: 8. CDR3 protein: CASSPATSGAADTQYF. CDR3 nucleotide sequence: TGTGCCAGCAGCCCCGCGACTAGCGGGGCAGCAGATACGCAGTATTTT.

The chain couples TRBV6-5 to TRBJ2-7; 7 nucleotides match TRBD1. This CDR3 comprises 13 residues. Losses at the gene ends were 7 bases for V and 2 bases for J; bases not matched to a gene: 5. CDR1 MNHEY and CDR2 SVGAGI come from the germline V gene. This chain's CDR3 is CASNRQGTYEQYF. The CDR3 DNA reads TGTGCCAGCAATAGACAGGGAACCTACGAGCAGTACTTC.

V is TRBV28 and J is TRBJ2-7; TRBD1 aligns across 9 bases. The germline V gene has CDR1 MDHEN and CDR2 SYDVKM. The trim removed 2 bases at V and 12 bases at J, leaving 5 bases unmatched. This CDR3 is built from 12 residues. The CDR3 region has the DNA TGTGCCAGCAGTTTAGGGGACAGGGTACGGTACTTC. Its protein product is CASSLGDRVRYF.

This clone has a handful of counts. This sequence joins TRBV11-2 and TRBJ1-2, with a possible D match to TRBD1 (6 bases). This CDR3 contains 17 residues. The germline CDR1 and CDR2 sequences are SGHAT and FQNNGV. V dropped 1 base and J dropped 0 bases, with 15 bases sitting between them. CDR3 DNA sequence: TGTGCCAGCAGCTTAGGGGTCCACAGGGATTCTAACTATGGCTACACCTTC. Translated: CASSLGVHRDSNYGYTF.

The chain is built from TRBV6-6 and TRBJ1-4; weak D call: TRBD1 (6 bases). CDR3 length: 16 residues. The germline CDR1 and CDR2 sequences are MNHNY and SVGAGI (reference sequence). V lost 6 bases, J lost 8 bases, and 22 bases lay in between. The DNA of the CDR3 is TGTGCCAGCAGGGGAAACGGACAGTTAGTTCCGGAAAAACTGTTTTTT. Encoded protein: CASRGNGQLVPEKLFF.

V is TRBV14 and J is TRBJ1-2; D is perhaps TRBD1 (6 bases). Trimming took 5 bases from V and 8 from J, leaving 18 bases between them. Germline V lookup: CDR1 SGHDN, CDR2 FVKESK. CDR3 length: 14 residues. The CDR3 here is CASSSGQGREGYTF. The CDR3 DNA reads as TGTGCCAGCAGCTCCGGGCAGGGGCGCGAAGGCTACACCTTC.

The CDR3 DNA reads TGCGCCAGCAGCTTGGGCGGCGGGCTCTCCTACGAGCAGTACTTC. Encoded protein: CASSLGGGLSYEQYF. V is TRBV5-1 and J is TRBJ2-7, with a tentative D call TRBD2 (5 bases). The germline CDR1 and CDR2 sequences are SGHRS and YFSETQ. V was pared by 0 bases and J by 0 bases, with 10 bases between. This CDR3 is built from 15 residues.

J is TRBJ2-7 and V is TRBV3-1 (or the pseudogene TRBV3-2); D is ambiguous. Germline V gives CDR1 LGHDT, CDR2 YNNKEL (reference sequence). Trimming left V 4 bases short and J 7 bases short, with 8 bases between. The CDR3 runs 11 residues. CDR3 sequence reads: CASSLSWEQYF. The CDR3 DNA sequence: TGTGCCAGCAGCCTGAGTTGGGAGCAGTACTTC.

The chain links TRBV9 to TRBJ2-5; D is possibly TRBD2 (7 bases). Trimming stripped 4 bases from V and 3 bases from J, with 13 bases between. This CDR3 spans 14 amino acids. Germline loops: CDR1 SGDLS, CDR2 YYNGEE. The CDR3 region is CASSPGGGEETQYF. Written as DNA, the CDR3 is TGTGCCAGCAGCCCGGGGGGCGGCGAAGAGACCCAGTACTTC.